Listed below are T cell receptor beta chains from one sample, sequenced in a study of blood T cell repertoires in COVID-19. Libraries were prepared by immunoSEQ multiplex PCR; TCRdb keeps only in-frame clonotypes and omits some of them. The table shows about 300,000 clones, with 75% to 90% occurring only once. The sequenced sample consisted of PBMCs or T cells enriched from blood (not recorded which). The receptors were gathered from a woman aged 40 to 50 who had recovered from COVID-19. The CDR3 runs from the conserved cysteine through the conserved F or W. D genes are given only for firm matches. Rows give clone size only sometimes, using once, few, many, or a class for an expanded clone.

>TRBV9|-|TRBJ2-5|-
CASSVAPGAGRETQYF
TGTGCCAGCAGCGTCGCCCCTGGGGCGGGAAGAGAGACCCAGTACTTC
>TRBV7-9|-|TRBJ2-1|-
CASSLVAGLYNEQFF
TGTGCCAGCAGCTTAGTCGCGGGTTTGTACAATGAGCAGTTCTTC
>TRBV4-3|-|TRBJ2-3|-
CASSQDNTDTQYF
TGCGCCAGCAGCCAAGATAATACAGATACGCAGTATTTT
>TRBV6-5|-|TRBJ2-7|TRBD2
CASSRPTSGTYEQYF
TGTGCCAGCAGCCGACCGACTAGCGGGACCTACGAGCAGTACTTC
>TRBV13|few|TRBJ2-7|TRBD2
CASSLKSGSVDEQYF
TGTGCCAGCAGCTTAAAGAGCGGGAGTGTCGACGAGCAGTACTTC
>TRBV29-1|-|TRBJ1-2|-
CSVLELAGKDYGYTF
TGCAGCGTCCTCGAGCTGGCAGGGAAGGACTATGGCTACACCTTC
>TRBV5-6|-|TRBJ1-1|TRBD1
CASSSFRGLRYTEAFF
TGTGCCAGCAGCTCATTCAGGGGGCTAAGGTACACTGAAGCTTTCTTT
>TRBV11-3|-|TRBJ1-4|-
CASSPSGGPLFF
TGTGCCAGCAGCCCATCGGGCGGGCCACTGTTTTTT
>TRBV19|-|TRBJ2-5|TRBD1
CASSMGQGWETQYF
TGTGCCAGTAGTATGGGACAGGGCTGGGAGACCCAGTACTTC
>TRBV7-8|-|TRBJ1-2|-
CASTPGGSVDGYTF
TGTGCCAGCACGCCGGGGGGGAGTGTGGATGGCTACACCTTC
>TRBV30|-|TRBJ1-2|-
CACPHSYYGYTF
TGTGCCTGTCCCCACAGTTACTATGGCTACACCTTC
>TRBV18|-|TRBJ2-1|TRBD1
CASSPPQGASGNEQFF
TGTGCCAGCTCACCACCACAGGGGGCGTCGGGGAATGAGCAGTTCTTC
>TRBV6-5|-|TRBJ2-1|-
CASSYGQYNEQFF
TGTGCCAGCAGTTACGGACAGTACAATGAGCAGTTCTTC
>TRBV9|-|TRBJ2-7|-
CASSVAFSSYEQYF
TGTGCCAGCAGCGTAGCTTTTAGTTCCTACGAGCAGTACTTC
>TRBV5-1|-|TRBJ2-1|TRBD2
CASSRMTSGRAHNEQFF
TGCGCCAGCAGCCGCATGACTAGCGGGAGGGCTCACAATGAGCAGTTCTTC
>TRBV6-2/TRBV6-3|-|TRBJ2-7|TRBD2
CASSYWPISRVSGIPYEQYF
TGTGCCAGCAGTTACTGGCCCATCTCTCGGGTAAGCGGGATTCCCTACGAGCAGTACTTC
>TRBV4-3|-|TRBJ1-1|-
CASSQDTGNAEAFF
TGCGCCAGCAGCCAGGATACAGGGAACGCTGAAGCTTTCTTT